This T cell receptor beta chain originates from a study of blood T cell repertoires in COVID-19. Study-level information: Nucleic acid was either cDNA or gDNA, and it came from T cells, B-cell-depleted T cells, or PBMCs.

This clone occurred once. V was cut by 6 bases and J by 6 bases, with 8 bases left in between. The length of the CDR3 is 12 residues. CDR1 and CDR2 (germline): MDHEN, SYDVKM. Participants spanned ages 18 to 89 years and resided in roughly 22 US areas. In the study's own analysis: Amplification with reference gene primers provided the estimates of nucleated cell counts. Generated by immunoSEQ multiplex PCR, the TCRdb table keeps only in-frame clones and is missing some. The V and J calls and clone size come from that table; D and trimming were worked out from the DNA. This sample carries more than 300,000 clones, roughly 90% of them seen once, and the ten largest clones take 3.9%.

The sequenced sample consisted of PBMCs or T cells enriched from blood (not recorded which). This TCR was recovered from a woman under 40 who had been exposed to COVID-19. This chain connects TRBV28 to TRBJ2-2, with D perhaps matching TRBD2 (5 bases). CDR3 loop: CASRLGAGELFF. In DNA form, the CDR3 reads TGTGCCAGCAGGCTCGGGGCCGGGGAGCTGTTTTTT. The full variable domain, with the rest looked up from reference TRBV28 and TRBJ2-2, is DVKVTQSSRYLVKRTGEKVFLECVQDMDHENMFWYRQDPGLGLRLIYFSYDVKMKEKGDIPEGYSVSREKKERFSLILESASTNQTSMYLCASRLGAGELFFGEGSRLTVL.